This T cell receptor (beta chain) originates from a study of PD-1 blockade in classical Hodgkin lymphoma. General observations from the study: Diversity in CD4+ TCRs, unlike that measured in CD8+ TCRs, had risen significantly by C4D1. Newly diagnosed patients were reported to start with lower TCR diversity than healthy donors.

With respect to this clone: Its antigen remains unidentified.

This CDR3 is built from 18 residues. CDR1 LGHNA and CDR2 YNFKEQ come from the germline V gene. V was trimmed by 5 bases and J by 0 bases, leaving 20 bases between them. Specified time point: cycle 4 day 1 (C4D1), after about 6 weeks of nivolumab. Relapse after autologous stem cell transplantation occurred in every patient, and brentuximab vedotin exposure varied. The table came from immunoSEQ multiplex PCR; TCRdb's copy has only in-frame clones and leaves some out. The profile shows nearly 25,000 clones, 65% to 80% of them singletons. The specimen comprised peripheral blood mononuclear cells (PBMCs), sampled before the fourth cycle of nivolumab. The V gene is TRBV4-2, the J gene TRBJ2-1, with D maybe TRBD2 (6 bases). The sequence was collected from a human donor with classical Hodgkin lymphoma. Written as DNA, the CDR3 is TGTGCCAGCAGCTTACGGTCGGGCGGGGCGAGCTCCTACAATGAGCAGTTCTTC. This codes for CASSLRSGGASSYNEQFF.